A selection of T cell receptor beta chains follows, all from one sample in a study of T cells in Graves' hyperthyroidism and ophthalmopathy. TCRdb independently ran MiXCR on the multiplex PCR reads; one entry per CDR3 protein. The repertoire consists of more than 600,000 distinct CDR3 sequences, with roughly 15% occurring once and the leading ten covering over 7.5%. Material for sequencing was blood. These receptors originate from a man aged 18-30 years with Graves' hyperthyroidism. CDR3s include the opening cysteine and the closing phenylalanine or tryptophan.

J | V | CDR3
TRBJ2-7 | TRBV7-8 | CASSFRRVGEQYF
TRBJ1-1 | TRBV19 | CASIPLGHTEAFF
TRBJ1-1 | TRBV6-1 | CASSPKRTGEGASAFF
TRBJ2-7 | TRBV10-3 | CAISEDPRGPYGRYEQYF
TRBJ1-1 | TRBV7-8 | CASSPRSRNTEAFF
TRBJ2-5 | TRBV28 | CATKGETQYF
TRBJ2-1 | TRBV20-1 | CSGFGGRSDNEQFF
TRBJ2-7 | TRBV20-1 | CSASGPTDLYEQYF
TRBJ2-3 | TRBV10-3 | CATGAGEGDTQYF
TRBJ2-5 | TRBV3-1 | CASSHAQGKTQYF
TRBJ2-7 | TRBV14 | CASSPGTAGRIGCYEQYF
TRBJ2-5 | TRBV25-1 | CASNRGSLETQYF
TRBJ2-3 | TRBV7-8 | CASSLASPLWILGDTDTQYF
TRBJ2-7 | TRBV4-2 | CASSQELAGGYEQYF
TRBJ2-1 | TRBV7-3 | CASSLDGRAYNEQFF
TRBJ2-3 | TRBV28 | CASTNQGFLGPHTDTQYF
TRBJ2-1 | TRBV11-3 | CASSLDHYNEQFF
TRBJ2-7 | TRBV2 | CASSVLRNYEQYF
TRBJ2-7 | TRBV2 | CASLKEQGGSYEQYF
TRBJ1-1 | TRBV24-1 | CATQKDGNTEAFF
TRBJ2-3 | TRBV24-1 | CATRTRRIAGGNTQYF
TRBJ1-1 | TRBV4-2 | CASSPGQVLVDTEAFF
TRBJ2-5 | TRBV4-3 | CASSQEDERTQYF
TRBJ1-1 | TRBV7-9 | CASSLDRTTEAFF
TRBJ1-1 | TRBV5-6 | CASSPRRGGSNTEAFF
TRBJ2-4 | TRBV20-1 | CSASGRLAKNIQYF
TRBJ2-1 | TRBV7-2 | CASSLAAGGPVNEQFF
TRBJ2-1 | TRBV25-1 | CASSGASSRRDNEQFF
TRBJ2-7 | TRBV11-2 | CASSLDRDNFSYEQYF
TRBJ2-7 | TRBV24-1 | CATSDSGGTSGYEQYF
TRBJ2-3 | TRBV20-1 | CSARVKSHTDTQYF
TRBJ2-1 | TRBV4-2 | CASSQRVLAGSNEQFF
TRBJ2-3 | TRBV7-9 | CASNLVSLGPYTDTQYF